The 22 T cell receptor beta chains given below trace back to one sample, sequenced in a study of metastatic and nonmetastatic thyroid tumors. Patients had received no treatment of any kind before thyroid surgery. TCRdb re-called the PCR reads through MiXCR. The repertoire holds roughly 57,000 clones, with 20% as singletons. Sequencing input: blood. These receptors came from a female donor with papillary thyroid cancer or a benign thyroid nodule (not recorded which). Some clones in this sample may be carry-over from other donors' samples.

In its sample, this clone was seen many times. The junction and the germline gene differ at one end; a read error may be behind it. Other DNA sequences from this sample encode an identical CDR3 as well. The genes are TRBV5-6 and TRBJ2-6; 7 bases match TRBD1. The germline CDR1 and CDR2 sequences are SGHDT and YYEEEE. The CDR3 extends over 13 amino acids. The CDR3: CASSLTGANVLTF. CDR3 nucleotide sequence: TGTGCCAGCAGCTTGACAGGGGCCAACGTCCTGACCTTC.

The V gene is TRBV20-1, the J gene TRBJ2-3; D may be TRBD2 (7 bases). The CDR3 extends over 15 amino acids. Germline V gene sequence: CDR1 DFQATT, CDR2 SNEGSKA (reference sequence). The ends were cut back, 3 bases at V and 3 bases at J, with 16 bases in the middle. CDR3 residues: CSASGGAVSTDTQYF. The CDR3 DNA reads TGCAGTGCTAGTGGGGGGGCCGTTAGTACAGATACGCAGTATTTT.

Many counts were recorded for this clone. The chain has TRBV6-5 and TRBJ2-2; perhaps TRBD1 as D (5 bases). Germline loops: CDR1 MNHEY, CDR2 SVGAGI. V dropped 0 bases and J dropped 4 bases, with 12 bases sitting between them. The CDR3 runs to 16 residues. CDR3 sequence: CASSYSEDISTGELFF. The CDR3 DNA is TGTGCCAGCAGTTACTCTGAGGACATTAGCACCGGGGAGCTGTTTTTT.

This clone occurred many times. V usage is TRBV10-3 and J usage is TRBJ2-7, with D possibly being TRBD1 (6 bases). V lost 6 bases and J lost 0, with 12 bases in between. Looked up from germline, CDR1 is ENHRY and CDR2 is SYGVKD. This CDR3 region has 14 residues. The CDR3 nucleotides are TGTGCCATCAGGAGGGACACCGTCTCCTACGAGCAGTACTTC. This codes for CAIRRDTVSYEQYF.

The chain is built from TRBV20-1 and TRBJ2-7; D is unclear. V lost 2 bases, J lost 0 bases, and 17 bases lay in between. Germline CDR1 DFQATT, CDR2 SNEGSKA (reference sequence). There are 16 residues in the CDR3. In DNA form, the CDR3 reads TGCAGTGCTAGAACGTCCGGGCATAAAAGCTCCTACGAGCAGTACTTC. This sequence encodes CSARTSGHKSSYEQYF.

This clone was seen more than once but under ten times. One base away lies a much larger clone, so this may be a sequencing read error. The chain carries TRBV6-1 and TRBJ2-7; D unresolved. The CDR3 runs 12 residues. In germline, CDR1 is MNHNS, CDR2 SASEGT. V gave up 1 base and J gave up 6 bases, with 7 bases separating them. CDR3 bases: TGTGCCAGCAGTGAAGAAGGAGTCGAGCAGTACTTC. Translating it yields CASSEEGVEQYF.

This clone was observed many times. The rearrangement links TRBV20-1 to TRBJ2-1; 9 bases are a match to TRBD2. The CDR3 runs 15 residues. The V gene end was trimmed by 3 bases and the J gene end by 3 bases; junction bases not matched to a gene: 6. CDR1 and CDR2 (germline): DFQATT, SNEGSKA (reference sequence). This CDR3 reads CSASAREGLYNEQFF. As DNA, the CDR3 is TGCAGTGCTAGCGCGCGGGAGGGTCTCTACAATGAGCAGTTCTTC.

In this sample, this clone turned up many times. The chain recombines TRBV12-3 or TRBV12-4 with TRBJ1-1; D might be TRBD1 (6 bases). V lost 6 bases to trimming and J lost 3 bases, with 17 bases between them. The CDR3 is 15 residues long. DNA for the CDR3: TGTGCCAGCAGGGAAAACAGGGAGGTGGACACTGAAGCTTTCTTT. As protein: CASRENREVDTEAFF.

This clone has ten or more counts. The CDR3 nucleotides are TGTGCCAGCAGCCAGCAACCCCCAGGCTACACCTTC. Protein product: CASSQQPPGYTF. The chain combines TRBV11-2 with TRBJ1-2; D remains ambiguous. Germline V lookup: CDR1 SGHAT, CDR2 FQNNGV. This CDR3 spans 12 amino acids. Trimming took 5 bases from V and 8 from J, leaving 12 bases between them.

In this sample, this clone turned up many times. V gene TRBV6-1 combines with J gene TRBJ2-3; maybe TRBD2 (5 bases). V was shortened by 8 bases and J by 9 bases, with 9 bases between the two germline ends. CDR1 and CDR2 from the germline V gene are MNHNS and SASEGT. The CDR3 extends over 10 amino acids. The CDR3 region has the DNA TGTGCCAGCGTCCGGGGAACGCAGTATTTT. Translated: CASVRGTQYF.

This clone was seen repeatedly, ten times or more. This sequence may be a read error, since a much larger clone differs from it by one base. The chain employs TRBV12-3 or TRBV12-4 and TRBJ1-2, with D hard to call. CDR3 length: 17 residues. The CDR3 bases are TGTGCCGGCAGTTTAGCAAGAAAACGGAAAGCTAACTATGGCTACACCTTC. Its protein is CAGSLARKRKANYGYTF.

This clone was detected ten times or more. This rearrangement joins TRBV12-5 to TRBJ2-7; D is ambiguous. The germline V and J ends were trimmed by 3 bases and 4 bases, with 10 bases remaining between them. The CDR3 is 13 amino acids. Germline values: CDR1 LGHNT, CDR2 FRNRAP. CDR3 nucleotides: TGTGCTAGTGGTTTCCGGACGAGTTACGAGCAGTACTTC. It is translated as CASGFRTSYEQYF.

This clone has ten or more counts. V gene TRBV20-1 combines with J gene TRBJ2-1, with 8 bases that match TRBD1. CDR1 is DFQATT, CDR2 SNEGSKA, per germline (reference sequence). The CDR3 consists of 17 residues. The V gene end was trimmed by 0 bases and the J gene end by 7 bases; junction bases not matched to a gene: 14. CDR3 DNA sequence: TGCAGTGCTAGAGATTTATTCGGGACAGGTGTAATAAATGAGCAGTTCTTC. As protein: CSARDLFGTGVINEQFF.

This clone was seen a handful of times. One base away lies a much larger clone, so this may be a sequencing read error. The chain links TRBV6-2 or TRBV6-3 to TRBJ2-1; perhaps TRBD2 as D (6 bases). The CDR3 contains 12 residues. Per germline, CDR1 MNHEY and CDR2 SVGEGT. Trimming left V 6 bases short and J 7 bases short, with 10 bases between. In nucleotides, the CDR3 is TGTGCCAGCAGACGGGCGGGGAATGAGCAGTTCTTC. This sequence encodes CASRRAGNEQFF.

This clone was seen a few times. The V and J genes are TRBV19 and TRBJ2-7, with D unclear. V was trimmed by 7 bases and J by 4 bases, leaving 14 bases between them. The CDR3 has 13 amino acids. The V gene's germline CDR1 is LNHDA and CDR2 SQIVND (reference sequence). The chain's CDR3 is CASNISGGYEQYF. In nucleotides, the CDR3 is TGTGCCAGTAATATCTCGGGCGGTTACGAGCAGTACTTC.

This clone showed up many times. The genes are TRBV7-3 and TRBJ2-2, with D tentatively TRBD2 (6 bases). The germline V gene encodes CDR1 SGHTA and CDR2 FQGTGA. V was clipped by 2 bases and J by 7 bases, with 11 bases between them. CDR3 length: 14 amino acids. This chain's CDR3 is CASSLGGDGGELFF. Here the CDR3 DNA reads TGTGCCAGCAGCTTAGGCGGGGACGGCGGGGAGCTGTTTTTT.

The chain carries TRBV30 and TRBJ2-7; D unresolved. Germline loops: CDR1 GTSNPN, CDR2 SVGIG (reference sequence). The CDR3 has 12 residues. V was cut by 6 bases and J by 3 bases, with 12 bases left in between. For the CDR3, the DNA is TGTGCCTGTACAATGGGCAACTACGAGCAGTACTTC. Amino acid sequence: CACTMGNYEQYF.

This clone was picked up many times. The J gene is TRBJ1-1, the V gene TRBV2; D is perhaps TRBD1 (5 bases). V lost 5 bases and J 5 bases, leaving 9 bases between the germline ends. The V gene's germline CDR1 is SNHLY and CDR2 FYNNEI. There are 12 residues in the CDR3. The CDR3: CASSLDITEAFF. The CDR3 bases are TGTGCCAGCAGTTTGGACATTACTGAAGCTTTCTTT.

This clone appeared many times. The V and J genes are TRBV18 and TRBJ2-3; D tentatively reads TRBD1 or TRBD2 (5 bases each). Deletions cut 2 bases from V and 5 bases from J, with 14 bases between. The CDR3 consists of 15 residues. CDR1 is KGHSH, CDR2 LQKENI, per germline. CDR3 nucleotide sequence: TGTGCCAGCTCACCAAGGGTGGGACCTGAAGATACGCAGTATTTT. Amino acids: CASSPRVGPEDTQYF.

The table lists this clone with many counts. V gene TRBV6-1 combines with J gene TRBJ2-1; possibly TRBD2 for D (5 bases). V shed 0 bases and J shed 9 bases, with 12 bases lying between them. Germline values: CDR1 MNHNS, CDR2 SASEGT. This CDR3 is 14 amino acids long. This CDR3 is CASSEASRGIEQFF. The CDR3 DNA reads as TGTGCCAGCAGTGAAGCGAGCCGGGGAATTGAGCAGTTCTTC.

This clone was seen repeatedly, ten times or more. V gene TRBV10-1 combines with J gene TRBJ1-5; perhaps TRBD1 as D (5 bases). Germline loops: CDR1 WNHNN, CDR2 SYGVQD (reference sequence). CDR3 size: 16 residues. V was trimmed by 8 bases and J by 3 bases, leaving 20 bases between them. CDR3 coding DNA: TGCGCCAGCTATCAAAGGGCCAGGGTAAACAATCAGCCCCAGCATTTT. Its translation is CASYQRARVNNQPQHF.

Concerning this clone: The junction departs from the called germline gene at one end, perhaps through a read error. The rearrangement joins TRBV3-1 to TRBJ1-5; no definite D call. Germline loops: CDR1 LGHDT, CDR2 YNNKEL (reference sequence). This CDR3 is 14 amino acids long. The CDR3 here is CASGNSVGNKPQHF. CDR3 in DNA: TGTGCCAGCGGCAACTCCGTCGGCAATAAGCCCCAGCATTTT.